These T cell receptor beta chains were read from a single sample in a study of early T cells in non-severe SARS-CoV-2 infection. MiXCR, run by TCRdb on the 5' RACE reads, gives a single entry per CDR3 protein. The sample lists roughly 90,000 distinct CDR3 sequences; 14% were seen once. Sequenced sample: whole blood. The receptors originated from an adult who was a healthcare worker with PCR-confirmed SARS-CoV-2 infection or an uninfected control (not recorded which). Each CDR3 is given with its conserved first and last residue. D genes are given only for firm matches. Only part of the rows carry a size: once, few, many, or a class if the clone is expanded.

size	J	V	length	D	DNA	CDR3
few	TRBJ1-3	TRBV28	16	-	TGTGCCAGCAGACTTGAGGGAAAAGCCTCTGGAAACACCATATATTTT	CASRLEGKASGNTIYF
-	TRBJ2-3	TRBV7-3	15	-	TGTGCCAGCAGCCCTCGGACAGGAGGGGCAGATACGCAGTATTTT	CASSPRTGGADTQYF
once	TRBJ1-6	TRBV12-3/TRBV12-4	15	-	TGTGCCAGCAGTTTGGCGGGACTGGGTAATTCACCCCTCCACTTT	CASSLAGLGNSPLHF
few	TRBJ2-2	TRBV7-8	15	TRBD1	TGTGCCAGCAGCTCCCGGACAGGGAAGGGCGGGGAGCTGTTTTTT	CASSSRTGKGGELFF
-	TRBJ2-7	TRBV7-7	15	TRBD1	TGTGCTAGCAGCTTAACGACAGGGCCTGGGGGCGAGCAGTACTTC	CASSLTTGPGGEQYF
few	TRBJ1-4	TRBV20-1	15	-	TGCAGTGCTAGAGAGTTCCAGGGGCCGAATGAAAAACTGTTTTTT	CSAREFQGPNEKLFF
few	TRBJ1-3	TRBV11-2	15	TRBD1	TGTGCCAGCAGCAGGGGACAGAGCCCTGGAAACACCATATATTTT	CASSRGQSPGNTIYF
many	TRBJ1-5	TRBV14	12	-	TGTGCCAGCAGCCAAGGAGGACAGCCCCAGCATTTT	CASSQGGQPQHF
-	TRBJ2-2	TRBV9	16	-	TGTGCCAGCAGCGTTATGGTCTCAGTAGACACCGGGGAGCTGTTTTTT	CASSVMVSVDTGELFF
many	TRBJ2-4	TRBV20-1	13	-	TGCAGTGCTAGTCTGACAGGGAGGGACATTCAGTACTTC	CSASLTGRDIQYF
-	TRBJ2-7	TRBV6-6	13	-	TGTGCCAGCAGTCCTGGACAGATCTACGAGCAGTACTTC	CASSPGQIYEQYF
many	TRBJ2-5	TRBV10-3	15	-	TGTGCCATCAGGTCGGGCAGGGGAGATGAGGAGACCCAGTACTTC	CAIRSGRGDEETQYF
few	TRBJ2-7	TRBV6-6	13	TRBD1	TGTGCCAGCACCCCCGGGACAGTTTACGAGCAGTACTTC	CASTPGTVYEQYF
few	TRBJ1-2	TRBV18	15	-	TGTGCCAGCTCACCACCCTTAGACAGGAAGGATGGCTACACCTTC	CASSPPLDRKDGYTF
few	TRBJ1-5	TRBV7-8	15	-	TGTGCCAGCAGCTTGTTAGGGAATAGCAATCAGCCCCAGCATTTT	CASSLLGNSNQPQHF
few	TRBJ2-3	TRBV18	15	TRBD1	TGTGCCAGCTCATCGGGACAGGGGATGGTAGATACGCAGTATTTT	CASSSGQGMVDTQYF
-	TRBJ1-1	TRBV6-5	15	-	TGTGCCAGCAGCCCCGACAGAATCATGAACACTGAAGCTTTCTTT	CASSPDRIMNTEAFF
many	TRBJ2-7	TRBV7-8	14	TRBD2	TGTGCCAGCAGCTTAGGGGGGGGAGCCTACGAGCAGTACTTC	CASSLGGGAYEQYF
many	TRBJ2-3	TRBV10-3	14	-	TGTGCCATCAGTCGCGGACAAAGCACAGATACGCAGTATTTT	CAISRGQSTDTQYF
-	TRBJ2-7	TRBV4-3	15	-	TGCGCCAGCAGCCAAGATTATCAGGGCCCCTACGAGCAGTACTTC	CASSQDYQGPYEQYF
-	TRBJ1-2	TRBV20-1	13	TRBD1	TGCAGTGCTAGTCCGGGACAGTATTATGGCTACACCTTC	CSASPGQYYGYTF
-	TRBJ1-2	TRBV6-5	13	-	TGTGCCAGCAAGTTGGCGGGAGGCTATGGCTACACCTTC	CASKLAGGYGYTF
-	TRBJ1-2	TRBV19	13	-	TGTGCCAGTGCTCAGGGCCCATTCTATGGCTACACCTTC	CASAQGPFYGYTF
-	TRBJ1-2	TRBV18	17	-	TGTGCCAGCTCACCACCCACTGACAGGAGGCCTAACTATGGCTACACCTTC	CASSPPTDRRPNYGYTF
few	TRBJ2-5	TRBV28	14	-	TGTGCCAGCAGCCGGATATCACTAGGGGAGACCCAGTACTTC	CASSRISLGETQYF
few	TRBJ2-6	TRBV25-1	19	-	TGTGCCAGCAGTGAAAGGGGGGCCTCGGGCGGTACTGGGGCCAACGTCCTGACTTTC	CASSERGASGGTGANVLTF
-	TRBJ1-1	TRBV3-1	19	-	TGTGCCAGCAGCCAAGATCAGTCGACGGGGAGATTAATGAACACTGAAGCTTTCTTT	CASSQDQSTGRLMNTEAFF
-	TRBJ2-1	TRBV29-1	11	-	TGCAGCGTTGAAGTAGGGGGGACCAATTTCTTC	CSVEVGGTNFF
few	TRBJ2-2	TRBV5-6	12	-	TGTGCTTCAGGGGATTACACCGGGGAGCTGTTTTTT	CASGDYTGELFF
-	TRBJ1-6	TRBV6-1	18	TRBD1	TGTGCCAGCAGTAGTCGAAGCGGACAGGGGGCAAGTAATTCACCCCTCCACTTT	CASSSRSGQGASNSPLHF
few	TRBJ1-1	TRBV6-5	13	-	TGTGCCAGCAGGGTCCCCTCCAACACTGAAGCTTTCTTT	CASRVPSNTEAFF
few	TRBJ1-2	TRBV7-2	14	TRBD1	TGTGCCAAACAGGGGGATTCAGCTAACTATGGCTACACCTTC	CAKQGDSANYGYTF
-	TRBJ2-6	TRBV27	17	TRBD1	TGTGCCAGCAGTTTAAGGGACAGGGGGCCCGGGGCCAACGTCCTGACTTTC	CASSLRDRGPGANVLTF
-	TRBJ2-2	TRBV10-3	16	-	TGTGCCATCGGGCGCTTCCAAGGGCCGAACACCGGGGAGCTGTTTTTT	CAIGRFQGPNTGELFF
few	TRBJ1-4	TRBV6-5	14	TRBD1	TGTGCCAGCAGTCTCAACAGGGGTAATGAAAAACTGTTTTTT	CASSLNRGNEKLFF
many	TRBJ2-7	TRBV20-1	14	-	TGCAGTGCTAGAGACCAAAGCCCCCACTACGAGCAGTACTTC	CSARDQSPHYEQYF
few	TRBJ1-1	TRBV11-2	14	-	TGTGCCAGCACCCTCTGGGTTGGCCACACTGAAGCTTTCTTT	CASTLWVGHTEAFF
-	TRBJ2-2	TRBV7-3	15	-	TGTGCCAGCAGCCCAAGGTCGGAAGTCACCGGGGAGCTGTTTTTT	CASSPRSEVTGELFF
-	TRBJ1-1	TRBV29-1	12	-	TGCAGCGTTGAAGATGTGGCGGCCGAAGCTTTCTTT	CSVEDVAAEAFF
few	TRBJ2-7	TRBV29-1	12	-	TGCAGCGTTTTTGCACCAGGAGGCGAGCAGTACTTC	CSVFAPGGEQYF
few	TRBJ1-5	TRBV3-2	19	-	TGTGCCAGCAGCCAAGTAGTGGGACAGGGTCTTGAGGGCAATCAGCCCCAGCATTTT	CASSQVVGQGLEGNQPQHF
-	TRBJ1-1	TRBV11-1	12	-	TGTGCCAGCAGCCACGATAAGGATGAAGCTTTCTTT	CASSHDKDEAFF
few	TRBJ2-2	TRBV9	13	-	TGTGCCAGCAGCGTAGTTCAGACCGGGGAGCTGTTTTTT	CASSVVQTGELFF
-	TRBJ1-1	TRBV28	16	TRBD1	TGTGCCAGCAGTGAGAGACAGGGGGCCTTGAACACTGAAGCTTTCTTT	CASSERQGALNTEAFF
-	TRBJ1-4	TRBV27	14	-	TGTGCCAGCAGTTTAACCGCAACTAATGAAAAACTGTTTTTT	CASSLTATNEKLFF
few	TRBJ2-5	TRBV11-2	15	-	TGTGCCAGCAGCATCAGGCGGGGAGTGCTAGAGACCCAGTACTTC	CASSIRRGVLETQYF
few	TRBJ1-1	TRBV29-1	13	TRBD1	TGCAGCGTTGAATGGCAGGGGGACACTGAAGCTTTCTTT	CSVEWQGDTEAFF
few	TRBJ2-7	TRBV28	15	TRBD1	TGTGCCAGCAGTGTCCCCGGGACAGGGAAGAGCGAGCAGTACTTC	CASSVPGTGKSEQYF
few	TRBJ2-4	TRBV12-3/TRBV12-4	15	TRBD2	TGTGCCAGCAGTTTGGTAGCGGGGGCCAAAAACATTCAGTACTTC	CASSLVAGAKNIQYF
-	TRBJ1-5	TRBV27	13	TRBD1	TGTGCCAGCAGTGGGACAGGAGTTCAGCCCCAGCATTTT	CASSGTGVQPQHF